This T cell receptor (beta chain) stems from a study of blood T cell repertoires in COVID-19. In the study overall: Italy, Spain and the United States were the sources of the convalescent and acute COVID-19 samples.

Only a few counts were recorded for this clone. The CDR3 consists of 16 residues. Germline CDR1 is SGHRS and CDR2 is YFSETQ. V gave up 0 bases and J gave up 1 base, with 13 bases separating them. Produced via immunoSEQ multiplex PCR; TCRdb's table is partial and in-frame only. The sample has 220,000 or so clones; about 82% are singletons. Participant ages covered roughly 18 to 89 years across 25 or so US areas. Clinical history as reported by participants underpinned cohort assignment. Donors of Cohort 3 who recovered were those that had two negative PCRs, clearance, or symptom resolution. Sequencing was carried out using PBMCs or T cells enriched from blood (not recorded which). The sequence derives from a woman aged 45-65 years who had recovered from COVID-19. The rearrangement joins TRBV5-1 to TRBJ1-1, with D tentatively TRBD1 (6 bases). The CDR3 loop reads CASSLGHRARNTEAFF. The CDR3 DNA reads TGCGCCAGCAGCTTGGGTCACAGGGCGAGGAACACTGAAGCTTTCTTT.